This T cell receptor beta chain appears in the sequencing data of a study of cytomegalovirus exposure and HLA in healthy donors. These donors, healthy bone marrow donors, were studied. Primers: 60 Vbeta forward and 13 Jbeta reverse. Generated by immunoSEQ multiplex PCR, the TCRdb table keeps only in-frame clones and is missing some. The sample carries some 160,000 clones, 85% recorded once. Study-level results: The productive fraction for most TCR beta V segments was about 87% or about 30% in an earlier analysis. Presence/absence analyses supposed approximately even sequencing depth among donors. One cluster of highly shared sequence variants probably arose as a sequencing artifact.

Trimming cost V 5 bases and J 2 bases, with 9 bases left between them. This CDR3 has 13 amino acids. Germline V CDR1 and CDR2: SEHNR, FQNEAQ (reference sequence). A single count supports this clone. Its target is not known. The clonotype originates from a man under 40 in good health and CMV-seropositive. Sequencing was done on a sample of PBMCs. The rearrangement joins TRBV7-9 to TRBJ2-5; possibly TRBD2 for D (5 bases). The CDR3 DNA reads TGTGCCAGCAGCGGGAGTGGTCAAGAGACCCAGTACTTC. Translated, it gives CASSGSGQETQYF.